These 20 T cell receptor beta chains were all obtained from the same sample, sequenced in a study of regulatory T cells in long-lasting Graves disease. Through Arm-PCR of CDR3 regions and iRepertoire HTBI primers, TCR beta libraries were built. One entry per CDR3 protein, called by TCRdb with MiXCR from the multiplex PCR reads. The sample shows 400,000 to 600,000 distinct CDR3 sequences, around a fifth of them seen only once. Time point defined: persistent/refractory GD, antithyroid drugs over 5 years with positive TRAb. From RNA extracted from PBMCs, the TCR library was made. This specimen was peripheral blood mononuclear cells (PBMCs), taken when the disease was refractory, from a patient treated with antithyroid drugs. These receptors were obtained from a female donor with Graves disease.

The CDR3 region is CSVERGPTEAFF. DNA for the CDR3: TGCAGCGTTGAACGGGGACCCACTGAAGCTTTCTTT. The chain uses TRBV29-1 and TRBJ1-1; possible D gene TRBD1, 5 bases. There are 12 residues in the CDR3. The V end was cut by 2 bases, the J end by 4 bases, with 8 bases between. The germline CDR1 and CDR2 sequences are SQVTM and ANQGSEA.

This clonotype turned up a few times. The V gene is TRBV7-8, the J gene TRBJ1-3; D gene unclear. CDR1 and CDR2 (germline): SGHVS, FQNEAQ. The CDR3 covers 15 residues. Trimming left V 2 bases short and J 3 bases short, with 11 bases between. The CDR3 DNA follows: TGTGCCAGCAGCTTAAATCGGGGAGTTGGAAACACCATATATTTT. This sequence encodes CASSLNRGVGNTIYF.

The chain has TRBV6-1 and TRBJ1-6; D is undetermined. Germline V gene data show CDR1 as MNHNS and CDR2 as SASEGT. Trimming removed 6 bases from V and 6 bases from J, with 6 bases in between. CDR3 length: 12 residues. The CDR3 coding sequence is TGTGCCAGCAGGTCGGGTAATTCACCCCTCCACTTT. Translated: CASRSGNSPLHF.

CDR3 bases: TGTGCCAGTACTCAGCGAGGGGAGGAATACGAGCAGTACTTC. Amino acid sequence: CASTQRGEEYEQYF. The V call is TRBV19, the J call TRBJ2-7; D perhaps matches TRBD2 (6 bases). Germline CDR1 and CDR2: LNHDA and SQIVND (reference sequence). Trimming took 7 bases from V and 4 from J, leaving 17 bases between them. The CDR3 totals 14 residues.

This clonotype was found a few times. The V gene is TRBV12-3 or TRBV12-4, the J gene TRBJ1-2, with 7 nucleotides matching TRBD1. The length of the CDR3 is 14 residues. V shed 2 bases, J shed 2 bases, and the junction held 2 bases outside the gene matches. As DNA, the CDR3 is TGTGCCAGCAGTTTAATGGGACAGAACTATGGCTACACCTTC. This translates into CASSLMGQNYGYTF.

This clonotype has at least ten counts. The genes are TRBV11-2 and TRBJ2-5, with D hard to call. This CDR3 spans 14 amino acids. Germline lookup yields CDR1 SGHAT and CDR2 FQNNGV. V was pared by 4 bases and J by 5 bases, with 14 bases between. The CDR3: CASSSRESRETQYF. Here the CDR3 DNA reads TGTGCCAGCAGCTCAAGAGAGTCTAGGGAGACCCAGTACTTC.

V is TRBV7-9 and J is TRBJ1-1; possibly TRBD1 for D (6 bases). There are 14 residues in the CDR3. V shed 5 bases and J shed 3 bases, with 13 bases lying between them. CDR1 and CDR2 (germline): SEHNR, FQNEAQ (reference sequence). Written as DNA, the CDR3 is TGTGCCAGCAGCCTCGAGGGGGTCGACACTGAAGCTTTCTTT. Its translation: CASSLEGVDTEAFF.

This clonotype was seen many times. This chain links TRBV14 with TRBJ1-1; a weak D match, TRBD1 (5 bases). This CDR3 is built from 14 residues. CDR1 is SGHDN and CDR2 is FVKESK in the germline V gene. The V end lost 5 bases, the J end lost 0 bases, and 10 bases lay between the germline ends. The CDR3 coding sequence is TGTGCCAGCAGCTCGGGGGAAATGAACACTGAAGCTTTCTTT. It encodes CASSSGEMNTEAFF.

The rearrangement uses TRBV7-9 and TRBJ2-5; D uncertain. The CDR3 runs 12 residues. V shed 5 bases and J shed 7 bases, with 11 bases lying between them. Germline V gene lookup returns CDR1 SEHNR and CDR2 FQNEAQ (reference sequence). CDR3 protein: CASSPEDWTQYF. CDR3 DNA sequence: TGTGCCAGCAGCCCAGAAGATTGGACCCAGTACTTC.

This clonotype was seen repeatedly, ten times or more. The chain uses TRBV7-3 and TRBJ2-2; 9 bases match TRBD2. The trim removed 5 bases at V and 6 bases at J, leaving 7 bases unmatched. CDR3 length equals 15 residues. CDR1 and CDR2 from the germline V gene are SGHTA and FQGTGA. In DNA form, the CDR3 reads TGTGCCAGCAGCCCAGGGACTAGCTCGCCCGGGGAGCTGTTTTTT. Its protein is CASSPGTSSPGELFF.

This rearrangement joins TRBV6-1 to TRBJ2-1; D call uncertain. The CDR3 has 13 residues. In germline, CDR1 is MNHNS, CDR2 SASEGT. V was cut by 5 bases and J by 5 bases, with 10 bases left in between. The CDR3 bases are TGTGCCAGCAGTACCGGGCCTGACAATGAGCAGTTCTTC. Translating it yields CASSTGPDNEQFF.

This clonotype came up a few times. The rearrangement joins TRBV12-3 or TRBV12-4 to TRBJ2-2, with 8 bases fitting TRBD2. The CDR3 is made up of 17 amino acids. Trimming at V came to 7 bases and at J to 3 bases, leaving 13 bases not matched to a gene. The CDR3 region has the DNA TGTGCCAGCACCACCGCGGGGGGCGAAGGATACACCGGGGAGCTGTTTTTT. As protein: CASTTAGGEGYTGELFF.

This sequence joins TRBV5-1 and TRBJ1-1; D gene unclear. V lost 0 bases, J lost 7 bases, and 10 bases lay in between. The CDR3 has 13 residues. The germline V gene has CDR1 SGHRS and CDR2 YFSETQ. CDR3 DNA: TGCGCCAGCAGCTTGGCGGGCTACAGTGAAGCTTTCTTT. Its translation is CASSLAGYSEAFF.

The CDR3 nucleotides are TGTGCCAGCAGTGAACAGATGGGACTGAGAGAGACCCAGTACTTC. Amino acid sequence: CASSEQMGLRETQYF. The genes are TRBV2 and TRBJ2-5, with D maybe TRBD2 (6 bases). V lost 2 bases and J 4 bases, leaving 14 bases between the germline ends. CDR1 is SNHLY and CDR2 is FYNNEI in the germline V gene. The CDR3 has 15 amino acids. Using reference TRBV2 and TRBJ2-5 for the parts outside the CDR3, the full variable domain is EPEVTQTPSHQVTQMGQEVILRCVPISNHLYFYWYRQILGQKVEFLVSFYNNEISEKSEIFDDQFSVERPDGSNFTLKIRSTKLEDSAMYFCASSEQMGLRETQYFGPGTRLLVL.

The chain joins TRBV14 to TRBJ1-5, with 8 positions matching TRBD1. Germline V lookup: CDR1 SGHDN, CDR2 FVKESK. This CDR3 has 14 residues. The V segment lost 3 bases and the J segment 8 bases; nucleotides outside the gene matches: 6. The CDR3 DNA follows: TGTGCCAGCAGCCATGGACAGGGTACCAAGCCCCAGCATTTT. This translates into CASSHGQGTKPQHF.

This rearrangement joins TRBV7-6 to TRBJ2-7; 8 bases are shared with TRBD2. Germline trimming cut 0 bases from V and 5 bases from J; bases unmatched to any gene: 3. Per germline, CDR1 SGHVS and CDR2 FNYEAQ. The CDR3 is made up of 14 amino acids. CDR3 residues: CASSLAPGGNEQYF. In nucleotides, the CDR3 is TGTGCCAGCAGCTTAGCGCCGGGAGGGAACGAGCAGTACTTC.

This clonotype occurred many times. The CDR3 DNA reads as TGTGCCACCAGTGACCTCGACAGGGCCTATGGCTACACCTTC. Protein sequence: CATSDLDRAYGYTF. The J gene is TRBJ1-2, the V gene TRBV24-1, with TRBD1 matching over 7 bases. V lost 4 bases to trimming and J lost 4 bases; unmatched junction nucleotides: 5. Germline V gene data show CDR1 as KGHDR and CDR2 as SFDVKD. The CDR3 covers 14 residues.

This clonotype showed up many times. J is TRBJ2-5 and V is TRBV20-1; TRBD2 agrees at 10 bases. The ends lost 6 bases at V and 3 bases at J; junction bases unmatched: 16. This CDR3 is 17 amino acids long. Germline loops: CDR1 DFQATT, CDR2 SNEGSKA (reference sequence). CDR3 coding DNA: TGCAGTGCCCTGCCCTTTAGCGGGAGGCGGGACGAAGAGACCCAGTACTTC. As protein: CSALPFSGRRDEETQYF.

This clonotype came up a few times. The rearrangement joins TRBV6-5 to TRBJ2-7; D is possibly TRBD1 or TRBD2 (7 bases each). V lost 2 bases to trimming and J lost 1 base, with 18 bases between them. CDR3 length equals 17 residues. CDR1 and CDR2 (germline): MNHEY, SVGAGI. The CDR3 coding sequence is TGTGCCAGCAGTTACCCCGCGGCTCAGGGGGGGTCCTACGAGCAGTACTTC. Translating it yields CASSYPAAQGGSYEQYF.

This clonotype occurred a few times. CDR3 region: CASSQDPGGNQPQHF. DNA for the CDR3: TGCGCCAGCAGCCAAGATCCAGGGGGCAATCAGCCCCAGCATTTT. The chain carries TRBV4-1 and TRBJ1-5, with a weak D call TRBD1 (6 bases). CDR1 and CDR2 (germline): MGHRA, YSYEKL. This CDR3 is 15 amino acids long. The V gene lost 0 bases and the J gene lost 2 bases, with 8 bases spanning the gap.